This T cell receptor (beta chain) was documented in a study of cytomegalovirus exposure and HLA in healthy donors. This clone showed up just a few times. V lost 0 bases to trimming and J lost 2 bases, with 4 bases between them. The V gene's germline CDR1 is SGDLS and CDR2 YYNGEE. The CDR3 contains 13 residues. Primers: 60 Vbeta forward and 13 Jbeta reverse. TCRdb keeps only in-frame clones here, not all; method: immunoSEQ multiplex PCR. The sample includes over 200,000 clones, 60% to 80% of them seen just once. Sequencing was done on a sample of PBMCs. The clonotype comes from a male donor in good health and CMV-seronegative. The chain is built from TRBV9 and TRBJ2-3, with D hard to call. In DNA form, the CDR3 reads TGTGCCAGCAGCGTAGGACACACAGATACGCAGTATTTT. As protein: CASSVGHTDTQYF. Complete variable domain (other parts from reference TRBV9 and TRBJ2-3): DSGVTQTPKHLITATGQRVTLRCSPRSGDLSVYWYQQSLDQGLQFLIQYYNGEERAKGNILERFSAQQFPDLHSELNLSSLELGDSALYFCASSVGHTDTQYFGPGTRLTVL.